Listed below are T cell receptor beta chains from one sample, sequenced in a study of blood T cells in healthy people across ages. TCRdb itself ran the 5' RACE reads through MiXCR, one entry per CDR3 protein. The data show over 600,000 distinct CDR3 sequences, under 25% seen once. The sample was blood. All receptors derive from a man aged 65 to 79 in good health. The CDR3 runs from the conserved cysteine through the conserved F or W. Fields, in order: D gene, J gene, V gene, clone size, CDR3 protein, CDR3 DNA. A D gene is named only where the DNA matches it firmly. Clone size is shown for a subset of rows, as once, few, many or a class of expanded clone.

- TRBJ2-6 TRBV12-3/TRBV12-4 few CASSLYPGNSGANVLTF TGTGCCAGCAGCTTATATCCAGGGAATTCTGGGGCCAACGTCCTGACTTTC
- TRBJ2-7 TRBV29-1 - CSVEGSGSHEQYF TGCAGCGTTGAAGGGTCGGGGTCCCACGAGCAGTACTTC
TRBD1 TRBJ1-4 TRBV20-1 many CSATGANEKLFF TGCAGTGCGACAGGGGCTAATGAAAAACTGTTTTTT
- TRBJ2-1 TRBV5-1 few CASSEAGIGVEQFF TGCGCCAGCAGCGAGGCGGGCATAGGAGTTGAGCAGTTCTTC
- TRBJ2-3 TRBV9 - CASSPLPMIADTQYF TGTGCCAGCAGCCCCTTGCCGATGATCGCAGATACGCAGTATTTT
TRBD1 TRBJ1-1 TRBV12-3/TRBV12-4 - CASSRPGTGADTEAFF TGTGCCAGCAGTCGTCCCGGGACAGGGGCCGACACTGAAGCTTTCTTT
- TRBJ1-2 TRBV9 - CASSPGQLNYGYTF TGTGCCAGCAGCCCAGGGCAACTTAACTATGGCTACACCTTC
- TRBJ2-1 TRBV3-1 - CASSQSLLQFF TGTGCCAGCAGCCAATCCCTCCTACAGTTCTTC
- TRBJ2-5 TRBV3-1 - CASSRKRSQETQYF TGTGCCAGCAGCCGAAAGCGGAGCCAAGAGACCCAGTACTTC
TRBD2 TRBJ2-7 TRBV27 - CASSLSWEGVYEQYF TGTGCCAGCAGTTTATCATGGGAGGGTGTCTACGAGCAGTACTTC
- TRBJ2-1 TRBV5-1 few CASSEGGQTSMGKFF TGCGCCAGCAGCGAGGGGGGACAGACATCAATGGGGAAGTTCTTC
- TRBJ2-7 TRBV20-1 many CSARGDVYEQYF TGCAGTGCTAGAGGGGATGTCTACGAGCAGTACTTC
- TRBJ1-4 TRBV7-2 few CASSLGVRTNEKLFF TGTGCCAGCAGCTTAGGTGTCAGAACTAATGAAAAACTGTTTTTT
- TRBJ2-5 TRBV28 few CANSQPKMVRETQYF TGTGCCAACAGTCAACCCAAGATGGTACGCGAGACCCAGTACTTC
- TRBJ2-5 TRBV3-1 - CASSQVQETRYF TGTGCCAGCAGCCAAGTCCAAGAGACCCGGTACTTC
TRBD2 TRBJ2-2 TRBV5-6 - CASSATSGSPPFPVWFF TGTGCCAGCAGCGCGACTAGCGGAAGCCCTCCATTCCCAGTTTGGTTTTTT
- TRBJ2-4 TRBV4-2 - CASSQERHGTPPENIQYF TGTGCCAGCAGCCAAGAAAGGCACGGGACCCCCCCTGAAAACATTCAGTACTTC
TRBD2 TRBJ2-3 TRBV11-2 few CASSLVPGTSGRAGTDTQYF TGTGCCAGCAGCTTAGTCCCAGGGACTAGCGGGAGGGCCGGCACAGATACGCAGTATTTT
TRBD2 TRBJ2-3 TRBV4-1 - CASSPHHGGSTDTQYF TGCGCCAGCAGCCCACACCACGGCGGGAGTACAGATACGCAGTATTTT
- TRBJ1-5 TRBV7-2 - CASSLAIDSNQPQHF TGTGCCAGCAGCTTAGCGATAGATAGCAATCAGCCCCAGCATTTT
- TRBJ1-2 TRBV7-9 - CASSLVSGGYTF TGTGCCAGCAGCTTAGTGTCGGGTGGCTACACCTTC
- TRBJ1-2 TRBV29-1 - CSVQMEGFGYTF TGCAGCGTGCAAATGGAGGGGTTTGGCTACACCTTC
- TRBJ2-7 TRBV21-1 - CASSKELDEQYF TGTGCCAGCAGCAAAGAGCTCGACGAGCAGTACTTC
- TRBJ2-3 TRBV28 few CASTISTVTDTQYF TGTGCCAGCACCATCTCGACTGTCACAGATACGCAGTATTTT
- TRBJ2-1 TRBV5-4 few CASSLARSTNNEQFF TGTGCCAGCAGCTTGGCCCGGAGTACGAACAATGAGCAGTTCTTC
- TRBJ1-4 TRBV7-2 once CASSPRANEKLFF TGTGCCAGCAGCCCCCGGGCTAATGAAAAACTGTTTTTT
TRBD1 TRBJ2-4 TRBV2 few CASELTGGPKNIQYF TGTGCCAGCGAATTGACAGGGGGCCCCAAAAACATTCAGTACTTC